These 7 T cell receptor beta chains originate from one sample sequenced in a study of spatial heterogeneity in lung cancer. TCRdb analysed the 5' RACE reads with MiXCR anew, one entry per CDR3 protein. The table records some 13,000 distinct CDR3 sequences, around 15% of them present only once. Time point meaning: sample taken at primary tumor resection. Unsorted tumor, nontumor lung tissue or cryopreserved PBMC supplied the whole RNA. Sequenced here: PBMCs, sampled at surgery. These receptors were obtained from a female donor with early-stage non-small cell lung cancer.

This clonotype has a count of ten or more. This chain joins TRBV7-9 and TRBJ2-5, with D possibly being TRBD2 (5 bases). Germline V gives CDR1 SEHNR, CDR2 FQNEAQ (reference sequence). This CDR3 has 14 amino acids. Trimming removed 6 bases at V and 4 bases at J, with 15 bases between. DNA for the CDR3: TGTGCCAGCAGACCACCGGGGATAGGAGAGACCCAGTACTTC. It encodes CASRPPGIGETQYF.

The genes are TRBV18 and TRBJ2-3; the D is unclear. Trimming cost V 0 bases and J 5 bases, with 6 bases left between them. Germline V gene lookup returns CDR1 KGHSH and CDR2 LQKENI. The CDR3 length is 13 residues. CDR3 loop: CASSPPERDTQYF. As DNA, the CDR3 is TGTGCCAGCTCACCACCGGAAAGAGATACGCAGTATTTT.

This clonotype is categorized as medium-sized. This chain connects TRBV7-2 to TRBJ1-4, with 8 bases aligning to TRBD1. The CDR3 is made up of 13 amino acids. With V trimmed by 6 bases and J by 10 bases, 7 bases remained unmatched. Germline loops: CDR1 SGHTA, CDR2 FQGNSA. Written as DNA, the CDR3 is TGTGCCAGCAGTGGACAGGGTTATGGAAAACTGTTTTTT. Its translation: CASSGQGYGKLFF. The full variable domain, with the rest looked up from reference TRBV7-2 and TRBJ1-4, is GAGVSQSPSNKVTEKGKDVELRCDPISGHTALYWYRQSLGQGLEFLIYFQGNSAPDKSGLPSDRFSAERTGGSVSTLTIQRTQQEDSAVYLCASSGQGYGKLFFGSGTQLSVL.

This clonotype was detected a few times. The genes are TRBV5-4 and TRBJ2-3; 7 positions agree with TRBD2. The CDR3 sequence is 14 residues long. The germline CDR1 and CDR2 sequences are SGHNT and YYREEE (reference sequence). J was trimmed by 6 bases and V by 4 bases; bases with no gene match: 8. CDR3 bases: TGTGCCAGCAGCAGGGCTAGCGGACGCGATACGCAGTATTTT. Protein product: CASSRASGRDTQYF.

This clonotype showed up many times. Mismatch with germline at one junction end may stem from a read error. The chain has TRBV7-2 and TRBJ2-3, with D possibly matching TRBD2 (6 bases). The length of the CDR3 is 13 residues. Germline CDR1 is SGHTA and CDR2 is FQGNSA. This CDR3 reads CVSSFGGPDTQYF. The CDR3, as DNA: TGTGTCAGCAGCTTCGGAGGGCCGGATACGCAGTATTTT. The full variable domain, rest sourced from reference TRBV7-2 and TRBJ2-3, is GAGVSQSPSNKVTEKGKDVELRCDPISGHTALYWYRQSLGQGLEFLIYFQGNSAPDKSGLPSDRFSAERTGGSVSTLTIQRTQQEDSAVYLCVSSFGGPDTQYFGPGTRLTVL.

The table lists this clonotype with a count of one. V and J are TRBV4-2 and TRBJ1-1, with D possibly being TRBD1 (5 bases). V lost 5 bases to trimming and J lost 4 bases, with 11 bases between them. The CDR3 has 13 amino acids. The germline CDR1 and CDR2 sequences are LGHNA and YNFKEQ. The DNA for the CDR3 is TGTGCCAGCAGCATCGTGGGGGGCACTGAAGCTTTCTTT. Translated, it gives CASSIVGGTEAFF.

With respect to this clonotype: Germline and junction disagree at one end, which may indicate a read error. CDR3 nucleotide sequence: TGTGCCAGCAGTTCCGGGACAGGTTCGAAAGGCTGCACCTTC. Amino acid sequence: CASSSGTGSKGCTF. The rearrangement uses TRBV27 and TRBJ1-2; 8 nucleotides match TRBD1. Germline V gives CDR1 MNHEY, CDR2 SMNVEV (reference sequence). The CDR3 sequence is 14 residues long.